This T cell receptor beta chain emerged from a study of T cells in localized non-small cell lung cancer (dated by TCRdb to the early 2020s). In terms of the full investigation: T cell repertoires of about 240 early-stage NSCLC patients were analyzed, with tumors being compared against uninvolved tumor-adjacent lungs. All 240 or so NSCLC patients in the cohort were treatment-naive and had localized lung tumors that were resected. NSCLC patients had a mean age of roughly 69 years, and approximately 140 were male and nearly 110 female. The study at large found these results: A median of roughly 58 of the top 100 tumor clones were detected in paired uninvolved adjacent lung, and 25 to 35 of these tumor clones were also found among the top 100 clones of the paired uninvolved adjacent lung. Higher T cell density in blood was associated with longer overall survival, whereas higher clonality in adjacent lung was associated with shorter survival. Multi-region tumor sequencing was not performed, so intratumor heterogeneity could not be excluded. Uninvolved tumor-adjacent lung showed the highest T cell clonality, higher than tumor, which suggests more focused antigenic responses in the adjacent lung. Since the design was exploratory, TCR variables were selected using unadjusted p-values with no false-discovery rate correction.

At diagnosis, peripheral blood, uninvolved tumor-adjacent lung and tumor were collected and were preserved as a mix of fresh-frozen and FFPE material. For TCR repertoire profiling, blood samples were analyzed as peripheral blood mononuclear cells. The CDR3 numbers 17 residues from cysteine through phenylalanine. The retained sequence is limited to the CDR3, 51 bases, with the frame set at the first base. The germline V gene sets CDR1 to SGHTA and CDR2 to FQGTGA. The immunoSEQ Assay was used to sequence TCR beta CDR3 regions from DNA. As for the original processing: To compute T cell density, TCR beta template counts were normalized to usable DNA, which was estimated by amplifying housekeeping genes. Using the preseqR package, richness was estimated by extrapolating to 120,000 templates for tissue samples and 400,000 templates for PBMC samples. Clonality was taken to be one minus Pielou's evenness. Differential abundance testing on productive amino-acid clonotypes, with a minimum total count of 5 and an alpha of 0.1, was used to identify tissue-enriched TCRs. The Jaccard Index and the Morisita Overlap Index were used to quantify repertoire overlap between compartments. GLIPH grouped TCR beta CDR3s together with public tetramer-defined viral CDR3s, and a viral motif had to include at least three viral sequences and also show V-gene enrichment. TCRdb carries this immuneACCESS record with in-frame sequences only. Its versions omit some clonotypes, under half of them owing to an unresolved V gene in the studies checked, with the rest unexplained. V and J calls and clone size are copied from that table; D and trimming were computed from the DNA. Present in this sample are under 35,000 clones, roughly 78% of which were seen just once. Around a third of the sample rests with the top ten.

As to this clone: This receptor's antigen is unknown. A single base separates this from a much larger clone, so it may be a read error. The sample holds other DNA sequences that translate to the same CDR3.

The TCR sequence derives from a male donor at least 60 years old with stage II squamous cell lung carcinoma. Source: peripheral blood, taken before any cancer treatment. This chain is built from TRBV7-3 and TRBJ2-3; 15 middle bases align to TRBD2. The CDR3 sequence is CASSPTGTSGGPDTQYF. In nucleotide form, the sequence is TGTGCCAGCAGCCCCACCGGGACTAGCGGGGGGCCAGATACTCAGTATTTT.